These 28 T cell receptor beta chains share one sample of origin, sequenced in a study of neurological immune-mediated disorders. Using its own MiXCR run on the 5' RACE reads, TCRdb lists one record per CDR3 protein. The sample records tens of thousands of distinct CDR3 sequences, roughly 2.6% being singletons. Sequenced sample: PBMCs. The receptor source for this set is a woman in her 30s with multiple sclerosis.

This clonotype has just a few counts. This may arise from a read error, as a much more abundant clone is one base away. The rearrangement links TRBV20-1 to TRBJ1-6, with unresolved D. Germline V gives CDR1 DFQATT, CDR2 SNEGSKA (reference sequence). This CDR3 contains 11 residues. The chain's CDR3 is CSAVREPPLNF. As DNA, the CDR3 is TGCAGTGCTGTCCGGGAGCCACCCCTCAACTTT.

This clonotype was counted at least ten times. The rearrangement links TRBV18 to TRBJ1-2; 8 bases map to TRBD1. V shed 3 bases, J shed 5 bases, and the junction held 8 bases outside the gene matches. CDR3 length equals 15 residues. The germline V gene has CDR1 KGHSH and CDR2 LQKENI. The CDR3 loop is CASSPGTGLGYGYTF. The CDR3 bases are TGTGCCAGCTCACCCGGGACAGGCCTGGGGTATGGCTACACCTTC. The full variable domain, its missing parts supplied by reference TRBV18 and TRBJ1-2, is NAGVMQNPRHLVRRRGQEARLRCSPMKGHSHVYWYRQLPEEGLKFMVYLQKENIIDESGMPKERFSAEFPKEGPSILRIQQVVRGDSAAYFCASSPGTGLGYGYTFGSGTRLTVV.

The sample holds many counts of this clonotype. The chain carries TRBV24-1 and TRBJ1-1; D is possibly TRBD1 (6 bases). V was trimmed by 5 bases and J by 3 bases, leaving 18 bases between them. The CDR3 covers 16 residues. Germline V CDR1 and CDR2: KGHDR, SFDVKD. The CDR3 sequence is CATSGQGRRGYTEAFF. The CDR3 region has the DNA TGTGCCACCAGTGGGCAGGGGCGACGAGGGTACACTGAAGCTTTCTTT.

This clonotype was seen at least ten times. The chain employs TRBV20-1 and TRBJ2-7, with TRBD1 as a possible D gene (6 bases). The V gene lost 6 bases and the J gene lost 3 bases, with 21 bases spanning the gap. Germline CDR1 reads DFQATT; CDR2 reads SNEGSKA (reference sequence). The CDR3 length is 15 residues. The CDR3: CSARAGPGDRYEQYF. The CDR3 bases are TGCAGTGCCCGAGCCGGGCCAGGGGACCGCTACGAGCAGTACTTC.

This clonotype was counted ten times or more. The J gene is TRBJ2-1, the V gene TRBV20-1, with a weak D call TRBD2 (6 bases). This CDR3 has 16 amino acids. The germline CDR1 and CDR2 sequences are DFQATT and SNEGSKA (reference sequence). Trimming pared 3 bases from V and 3 bases from J, leaving 18 bases between. CDR3 sequence: CSASSTASAHYNEQFF. CDR3 coding DNA: TGCAGTGCTAGTTCAACAGCTAGCGCCCACTACAATGAGCAGTTCTTC.

In its sample, this clonotype was seen many times. J is TRBJ1-1 and V is TRBV28; 8 bases match TRBD1. With V trimmed by 2 bases and J by 4 bases, 9 bases remained unmatched. This CDR3 spans 16 amino acids. Germline V gene lookup returns CDR1 MDHEN and CDR2 SYDVKM. As DNA, the CDR3 is TGTGCCAGCAGTTTAGCGGGCCAGGGGGCGCCCACTGAAGCTTTCTTT. Amino acid sequence: CASSLAGQGAPTEAFF.

This clonotype was counted ten times or more. This chain connects TRBV4-1 to TRBJ2-7; TRBD2 aligns across 8 bases. V dropped 1 base and J dropped 9; count of bases not matched to a gene: 8. Germline V gene sequence: CDR1 MGHRA, CDR2 YSYEKL. The CDR3 extends over 14 amino acids. The CDR3 here is CASSQGYREGRQYF. The CDR3 DNA reads TGCGCCAGCAGCCAAGGCTACCGGGAGGGCCGGCAGTACTTC.

This clonotype was found many times. The chain uses TRBV10-3 and TRBJ2-7, with 9 bases matching TRBD1. This CDR3 region has 15 residues. Germline V gene data show CDR1 as ENHRY and CDR2 as SYGVKD. V shed 10 bases and J 5 bases; nucleotides not matched to a gene: 15. The CDR3 region has the DNA TGTGCCAGCTATGATGATGGACAGGGGAGGGACGAGCAGTACTTC. Its translation: CASYDDGQGRDEQYF.

Ten or more counts support this clonotype. The chain carries TRBV6-1 and TRBJ2-7; the D call may be TRBD1 or TRBD2 (5 bases each). The CDR3 length is 15 residues. Trimming removed 4 bases from V and 4 bases from J, with 17 bases in between. Germline V gene lookup returns CDR1 MNHNS and CDR2 SASEGT. This chain's CDR3 is CASSADGQGGYEQYF. The CDR3 bases are TGTGCCAGCAGTGCCGACGGGCAGGGCGGGTACGAGCAGTACTTC.

This clonotype occurred many times. The chain uses TRBV12-3 or TRBV12-4 and TRBJ2-1, with 10 bases that match TRBD2. The CDR3 runs to 16 residues. With V trimmed by 6 bases and J by 8 bases, 13 bases remained unmatched. CDR3 region: CASSQSLAGVMDEQFF. In DNA form, the CDR3 reads TGTGCCAGCAGCCAGAGTCTAGCGGGAGTAATGGATGAGCAGTTCTTC.

In its sample, this clonotype was seen many times. V usage is TRBV12-3 or TRBV12-4 and J usage is TRBJ2-1; TRBD2 matches 7 bases. Unmatched junction bases numbered 5, after V lost 3 bases and J lost 3 bases. The CDR3 is 15 amino acids. The CDR3 loop reads CASSLLRENYNEQFF. The CDR3 DNA reads TGTGCCAGCAGTTTGCTGCGGGAGAACTACAATGAGCAGTTCTTC.

This clonotype has a count of ten or more. This chain joins TRBV7-6 and TRBJ2-5, with TRBD2 matching 11 bases. CDR3 size: 17 residues. Germline lookup yields CDR1 SGHVS and CDR2 FNYEAQ. The junction had 10 bases not matched to a gene; V was cut back by 2 bases and J by 5 bases. DNA for the CDR3: TGTGCCAGCAGCTTACGAGGTAGCGGGAGGGTCTTTGAGACCCAGTACTTC. Translation: CASSLRGSGRVFETQYF.

This clonotype was observed many times. The chain combines TRBV15 with TRBJ1-2; possible D gene TRBD1, 5 bases. The CDR3 totals 15 residues. Germline V gene lookup returns CDR1 LNHNV and CDR2 YYDKDF (reference sequence). V was clipped by 6 bases and J by 6 bases, with 20 bases between them. The CDR3 loop is CATSQRKTGPDGYTF. CDR3 in DNA: TGTGCCACCAGTCAAAGAAAAACGGGACCGGATGGCTACACCTTC. Based on the CDR3 plus reference TRBV15 and TRBJ1-2, the full variable domain is DAMVIQNPRYQVTQFGKPVTLSCSQTLNHNVMYWYQQKSSQAPKLLFHYYDKDFNNEADTPDNFQSRRPNTSFCFLDIRSPGLGDTAMYLCATSQRKTGPDGYTFGSGTRLTVV.

This clonotype was observed at least ten times. CDR3 DNA: TGCGCCAGCAGCTTGGGGAGGGTAAACGTCCTGACTTTC. Protein: CASSLGRVNVLTF. The chain recombines TRBV5-1 with TRBJ2-6; a weak D match, TRBD2 (6 bases). CDR3 length equals 13 residues. Trimming removed 0 bases from V and 10 bases from J, with 8 bases in between. Germline CDR1 and CDR2: SGHRS and YFSETQ.

This clonotype was seen at least ten times. The CDR3 bases are TGTGCCAGCAGAAAGACTAGCGGGGTTAATGAGCAGTTCTTC. It specifies CASRKTSGVNEQFF. V usage is TRBV6-1 and J usage is TRBJ2-1; 11 bases agree with TRBD2. The CDR3 runs to 14 residues. Germline V lookup: CDR1 MNHNS, CDR2 SASEGT. Losses at the gene ends were 6 bases for V and 7 bases for J; bases not matched to a gene: 5.

This clonotype was seen ten or more times. This sequence joins TRBV7-9 and TRBJ2-3, with TRBD1 matching 11 bases. The CDR3 spans 16 residues. Germline loops: CDR1 SEHNR, CDR2 FQNEAQ (reference sequence). Germline trimming cut 5 bases from V and 4 bases from J; bases unmatched to any gene: 8. The CDR3 DNA follows: TGTGCCAGCAGCCCGGGGACAGGGGGACGATCAGATACGCAGTATTTT. Protein: CASSPGTGGRSDTQYF.

This clonotype showed up many times. This chain uses TRBV29-1 with TRBJ2-3, with 7 bases identical to TRBD2. V trimming: 5 bases; J trimming: 1 base; junction bases outside the gene matches: 15. This CDR3 region has 17 residues. Germline CDR1 SQVTM, CDR2 ANQGSEA. CDR3 nucleotide sequence: TGCAGCGTTCCACAACTTAAGACTAGCCTGGGCACAGATACGCAGTATTTT. Translating it yields CSVPQLKTSLGTDTQYF.

This clonotype was picked up a small number of times. The rearrangement joins TRBV30 to TRBJ1-6; D uncertain. The CDR3 has 11 residues. Trimming shortened V by 1 base and J by 10 bases, and 5 bases separated the two germline ends. Looked up from germline, CDR1 is GTSNPN and CDR2 is SVGIG (reference sequence). The CDR3 DNA is TGTGCCTGGAGTGAAGGGTCACCCCTCCACTTT. This sequence encodes CAWSEGSPLHF.

In this sample, this clonotype turned up many times. The J gene is TRBJ2-7, the V gene TRBV20-1; D is possibly TRBD2 (6 bases). Per the germline V gene, CDR1 is DFQATT and CDR2 is SNEGSKA (reference sequence). This CDR3 has 13 residues. Trimming took off 1 base at V and 5 bases at J, with 12 bases between the two ends. The CDR3 protein is CSARGTTNHEQYF. Written as DNA, the CDR3 is TGCAGTGCTAGAGGGACTACTAACCACGAGCAGTACTTC.

This clonotype was observed many times. The rearrangement uses TRBV20-1 and TRBJ2-7, with D perhaps TRBD2 (7 bases). From germline, CDR1 is DFQATT and CDR2 SNEGSKA (reference sequence). V was clipped by 5 bases and J by 3 bases, with 32 bases between them. The CDR3 is 19 residues long. Written as DNA, the CDR3 is TGCAGTGCTCGCAGGGGAAAAAGGGGAAGTAGCGGGTCCTACTACGAGCAGTACTTC. Residues: CSARRGKRGSSGSYYEQYF.

There are many counts of this clonotype. This chain joins TRBV20-1 and TRBJ2-7; D might be TRBD2 (5 bases). Looked up from germline, CDR1 is DFQATT and CDR2 is SNEGSKA (reference sequence). The CDR3 runs 12 residues. V gave up 5 bases and J gave up 6 bases, with 14 bases separating them. CDR3 sequence: CSAERTLAEQYF. DNA of the CDR3: TGCAGTGCTGAAAGGACCCTAGCCGAGCAGTACTTC.

The V gene is TRBV20-1, the J gene TRBJ2-1; 11 bases align to TRBD2. The CDR3 totals 15 residues. J was trimmed by 3 bases and V by 4 bases; bases with no gene match: 5. Germline V gene lookup returns CDR1 DFQATT and CDR2 SNEGSKA (reference sequence). CDR3 sequence: CSATAGTSGYNEQFF. As DNA, the CDR3 is TGCAGTGCTACAGCCGGGACTAGCGGCTACAATGAGCAGTTCTTC.

This clonotype has ten or more counts. This chain uses TRBV7-2 with TRBJ1-2; unclear D gene. The germline V gene encodes CDR1 SGHTA and CDR2 FQGNSA. The CDR3 is made up of 14 amino acids. Trimming took off 4 bases at V and 7 bases at J, with 16 bases between the two ends. The DNA of the CDR3 is TGTGCCAGCAGCTCCTACATGCAGAGTGGTGGCTACACCTTC. This sequence encodes CASSSYMQSGGYTF.

In this sample, this clonotype turned up many times. The chain employs TRBV10-3 and TRBJ2-1; 7 nucleotides align to TRBD2. The CDR3 runs 14 residues. CDR1 is ENHRY, CDR2 SYGVKD, per germline. The V segment lost 10 bases and the J segment 4 bases; nucleotides outside the gene matches: 10. The CDR3 region is CATSPGLSYNEQFF. CDR3 nucleotide sequence: TGTGCCACTAGCCCGGGACTAAGTTACAATGAGCAGTTCTTC.

Many counts were recorded for this clonotype. V gene TRBV5-1 combines with J gene TRBJ2-5; TRBD2 matches at 13 bases. Looked up from germline, CDR1 is SGHRS and CDR2 is YFSETQ. The CDR3 length is 17 residues. The J segment lost 1 base and the V segment lost 7 bases, leaving 10 bases of the junction unmatched. CDR3: CASSPGTSGKSQETQYF. Here the CDR3 DNA reads TGCGCCAGCTCTCCCGGGACTAGCGGGAAGTCCCAAGAGACCCAGTACTTC.

This clonotype was counted many times. Written as DNA, the CDR3 is TGTGCCAGCAGAAGCATTCAGGAGGTCTCTGGGGCCAACGTCCTGACTTTC. Translation gives CASRSIQEVSGANVLTF. This rearrangement joins TRBV7-9 to TRBJ2-6; D might be TRBD2 (5 bases). V shed 6 bases and J shed 0 bases, with 15 bases lying between them. Germline CDR1 and CDR2: SEHNR and FQNEAQ (reference sequence). The CDR3 is 17 residues long.

This clonotype occurred many times. V gene TRBV5-1 combines with J gene TRBJ2-7; 8 bases agree with TRBD2. Per the germline V gene, CDR1 is SGHRS and CDR2 is YFSETQ. CDR3 size: 14 residues. V was pared by 4 bases and J by 6 bases, with 9 bases of the junction left unmatched. The CDR3 DNA follows: TGCGCCAGCAGCGCCGGGACTAGGGGCCTCGAGCAGTACTTC. It is translated as CASSAGTRGLEQYF.

This clonotype was found many times. The CDR3 bases are TGTGCCAGCAGCGTAGGACAGGTTAATTCACCCCTCCACTTT. Translation gives CASSVGQVNSPLHF. The V and J genes are TRBV9 and TRBJ1-6, with a tentative D call TRBD1 (6 bases). CDR3 size: 14 residues. Per the germline V gene, CDR1 is SGDLS and CDR2 is YYNGEE. V was clipped by 0 bases and J by 6 bases, with 7 bases between them. The variable domain in full, completed from reference TRBV9 and TRBJ1-6, reads DSGVTQTPKHLITATGQRVTLRCSPRSGDLSVYWYQQSLDQGLQFLIQYYNGEERAKGNILERFSAQQFPDLHSELNLSSLELGDSALYFCASSVGQVNSPLHFGNGTRLTVT.